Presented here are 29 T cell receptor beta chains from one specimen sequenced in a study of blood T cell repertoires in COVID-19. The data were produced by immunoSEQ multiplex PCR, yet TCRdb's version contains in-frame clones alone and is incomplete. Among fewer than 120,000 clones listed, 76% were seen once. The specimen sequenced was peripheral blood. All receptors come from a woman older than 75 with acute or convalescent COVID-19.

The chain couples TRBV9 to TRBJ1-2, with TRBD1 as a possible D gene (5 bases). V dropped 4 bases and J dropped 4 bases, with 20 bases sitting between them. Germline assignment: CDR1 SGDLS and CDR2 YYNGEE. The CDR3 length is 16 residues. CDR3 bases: TGTGCCAGCAGCCCTGGGACTACTCTTCCCGGCTATGGCTACACCTTC. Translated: CASSPGTTLPGYGYTF.

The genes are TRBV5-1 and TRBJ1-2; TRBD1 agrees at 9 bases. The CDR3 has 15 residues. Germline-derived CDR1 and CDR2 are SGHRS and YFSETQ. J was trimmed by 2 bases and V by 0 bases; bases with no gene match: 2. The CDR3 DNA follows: TGCGCCAGCAGCTTGGGACAGGGGGGCAACTATGGCTACACCTTC. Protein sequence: CASSLGQGGNYGYTF.

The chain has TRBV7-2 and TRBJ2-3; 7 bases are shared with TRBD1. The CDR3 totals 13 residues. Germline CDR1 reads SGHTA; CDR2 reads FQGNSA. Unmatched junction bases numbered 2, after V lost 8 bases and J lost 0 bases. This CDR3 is CASGTASTDTQYF. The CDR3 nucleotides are TGTGCCAGCGGGACAGCTAGCACAGATACGCAGTATTTT.

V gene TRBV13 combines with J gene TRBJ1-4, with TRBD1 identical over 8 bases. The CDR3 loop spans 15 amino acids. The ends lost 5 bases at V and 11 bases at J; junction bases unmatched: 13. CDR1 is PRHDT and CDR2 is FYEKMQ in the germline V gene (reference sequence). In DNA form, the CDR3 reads TGTGCCAGCAGCAGAGACAGGGGTCTTATGAGCAAACTGTTTTTT. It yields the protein CASSRDRGLMSKLFF.

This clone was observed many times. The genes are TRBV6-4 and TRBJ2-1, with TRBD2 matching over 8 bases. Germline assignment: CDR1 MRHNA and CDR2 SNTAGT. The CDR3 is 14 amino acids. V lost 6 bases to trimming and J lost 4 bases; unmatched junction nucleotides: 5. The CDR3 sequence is CASRETSAYNEQFF. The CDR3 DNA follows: TGTGCCAGCAGGGAGACTAGCGCTTACAATGAGCAGTTCTTC.

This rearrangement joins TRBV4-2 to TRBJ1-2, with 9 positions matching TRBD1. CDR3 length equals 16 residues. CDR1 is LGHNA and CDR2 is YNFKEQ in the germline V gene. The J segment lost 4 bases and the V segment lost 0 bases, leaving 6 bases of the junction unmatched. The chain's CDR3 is CASSQDGTGFAYGYTF. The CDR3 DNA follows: TGTGCCAGCAGCCAAGACGGGACAGGGTTTGCCTATGGCTACACCTTC.

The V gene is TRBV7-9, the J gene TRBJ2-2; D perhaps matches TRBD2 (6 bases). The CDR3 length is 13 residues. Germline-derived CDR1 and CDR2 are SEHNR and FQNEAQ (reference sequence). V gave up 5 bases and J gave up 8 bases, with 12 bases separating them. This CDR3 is CASSPASAGELFF. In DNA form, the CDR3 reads TGTGCCAGCAGCCCCGCTAGCGCGGGGGAGCTGTTTTTT.

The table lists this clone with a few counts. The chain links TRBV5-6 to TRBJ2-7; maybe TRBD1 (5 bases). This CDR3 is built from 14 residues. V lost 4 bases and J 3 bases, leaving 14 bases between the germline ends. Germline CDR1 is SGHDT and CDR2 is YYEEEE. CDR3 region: CASSASPDSYEQYF. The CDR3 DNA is TGTGCCAGCAGCGCGTCCCCAGACAGCTACGAGCAGTACTTC.

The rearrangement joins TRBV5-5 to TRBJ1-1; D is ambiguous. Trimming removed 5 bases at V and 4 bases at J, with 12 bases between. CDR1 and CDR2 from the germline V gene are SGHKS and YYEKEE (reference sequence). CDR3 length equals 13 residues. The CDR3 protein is CASRYTGVTEAFF. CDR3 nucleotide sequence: TGTGCCAGCAGATATACGGGAGTCACTGAAGCTTTCTTT.

The CDR3 sequence: CASSAQRVNTEAFF. The CDR3 nucleotides read TGTGCCAGCAGCGCACAGAGAGTGAACACTGAAGCTTTCTTT. This chain links TRBV14 with TRBJ1-1; no definite D call. Germline V gene data show CDR1 as SGHDN and CDR2 as FVKESK. CDR3 length: 14 residues. V was pared by 5 bases and J by 0 bases, with 10 bases between.

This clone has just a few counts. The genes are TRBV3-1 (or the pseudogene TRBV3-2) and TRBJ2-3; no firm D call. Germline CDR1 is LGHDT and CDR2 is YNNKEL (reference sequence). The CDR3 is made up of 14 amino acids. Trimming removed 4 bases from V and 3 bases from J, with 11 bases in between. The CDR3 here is CASSPAAGTDTQYF. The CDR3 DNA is TGTGCCAGCAGCCCGGCGGCCGGGACAGATACGCAGTATTTT.

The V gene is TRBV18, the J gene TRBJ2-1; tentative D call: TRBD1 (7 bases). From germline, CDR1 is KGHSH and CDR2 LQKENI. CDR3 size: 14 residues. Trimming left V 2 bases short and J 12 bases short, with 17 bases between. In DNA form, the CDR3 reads TGTGCCAGCTCACCAGCGGAGGGACAGCTAGGGCAGTTCTTC. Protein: CASSPAEGQLGQFF.

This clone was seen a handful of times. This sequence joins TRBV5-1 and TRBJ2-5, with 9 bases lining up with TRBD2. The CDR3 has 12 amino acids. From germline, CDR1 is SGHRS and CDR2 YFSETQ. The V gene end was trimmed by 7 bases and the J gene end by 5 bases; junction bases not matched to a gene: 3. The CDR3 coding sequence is TGCGCCAGCTCGAGCGGGGGGGAGACCCAGTACTTC. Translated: CASSSGGETQYF.

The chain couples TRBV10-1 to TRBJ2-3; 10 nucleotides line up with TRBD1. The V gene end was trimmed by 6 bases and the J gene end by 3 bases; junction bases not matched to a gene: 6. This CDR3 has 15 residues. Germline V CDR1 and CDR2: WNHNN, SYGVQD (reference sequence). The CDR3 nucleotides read TGCGCCAGCAGGAGTCCGGGACAGGGGACAGATACGCAGTATTTT. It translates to CASRSPGQGTDTQYF.

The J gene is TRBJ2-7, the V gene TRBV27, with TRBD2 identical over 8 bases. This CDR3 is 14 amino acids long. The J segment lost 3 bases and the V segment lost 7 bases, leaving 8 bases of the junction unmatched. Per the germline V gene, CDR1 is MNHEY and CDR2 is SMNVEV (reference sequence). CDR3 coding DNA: TGTGCCAGCACGGGAACTAGCGGTTACTACGAGCAGTACTTC. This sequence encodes CASTGTSGYYEQYF.

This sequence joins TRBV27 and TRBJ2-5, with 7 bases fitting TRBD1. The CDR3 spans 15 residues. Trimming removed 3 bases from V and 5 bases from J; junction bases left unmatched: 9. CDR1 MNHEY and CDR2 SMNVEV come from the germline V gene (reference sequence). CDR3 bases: TGTGCCAGCAGTTTGGGTCGACAGGGCTATGAGACCCAGTACTTC. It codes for CASSLGRQGYETQYF.

The CDR3: CASSLSTSHSNQPQHF. CDR3 nucleotide sequence: TGTGCCAGCAGTTTATCTACTAGTCATAGCAATCAGCCCCAGCATTTT. The chain joins TRBV27 to TRBJ1-5; D is uncertain. In germline, CDR1 is MNHEY, CDR2 SMNVEV (reference sequence). This CDR3 is built from 16 residues. The V end lost 0 bases, the J end lost 0 bases, and 9 bases lay between the germline ends.

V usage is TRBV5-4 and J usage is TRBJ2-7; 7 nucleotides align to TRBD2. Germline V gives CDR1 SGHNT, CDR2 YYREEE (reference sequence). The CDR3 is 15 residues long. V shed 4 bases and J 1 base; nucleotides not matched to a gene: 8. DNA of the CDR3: TGTGCCAGCAGCCTAGGACTAGTGGGGTCCTACGAGCAGTACTTC. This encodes CASSLGLVGSYEQYF. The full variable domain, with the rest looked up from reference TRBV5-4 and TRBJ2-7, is ETGVTQSPTHLIKTRGQQVTLRCSSQSGHNTVSWYQQALGQGPQFIFQYYREEENGRGNFPPRFSGLQFPNYSSELNVNALELDDSALYLCASSLGLVGSYEQYFGPGTRLTVT.

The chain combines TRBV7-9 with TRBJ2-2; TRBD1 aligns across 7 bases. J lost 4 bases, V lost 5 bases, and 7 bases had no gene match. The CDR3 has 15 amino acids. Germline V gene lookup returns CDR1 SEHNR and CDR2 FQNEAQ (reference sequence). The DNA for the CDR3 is TGTGCCAGCAGCGAACGACAGGGTCTCACCGGGGAGCTGTTTTTT. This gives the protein CASSERQGLTGELFF.

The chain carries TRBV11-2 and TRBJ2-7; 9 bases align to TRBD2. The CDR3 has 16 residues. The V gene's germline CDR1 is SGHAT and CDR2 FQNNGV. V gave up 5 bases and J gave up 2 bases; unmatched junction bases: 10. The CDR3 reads CASSQGSGSQTYEQYF. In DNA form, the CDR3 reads TGTGCCAGCAGCCAGGGTAGCGGGAGTCAAACCTACGAGCAGTACTTC.

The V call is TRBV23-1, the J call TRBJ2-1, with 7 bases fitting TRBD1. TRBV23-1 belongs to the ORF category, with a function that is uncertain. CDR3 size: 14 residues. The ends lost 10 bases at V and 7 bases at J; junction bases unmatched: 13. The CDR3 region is CAISRAPTGNEQFF. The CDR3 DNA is TGCGCCATCTCGCGGGCCCCGACAGGGAATGAGCAGTTCTTC.

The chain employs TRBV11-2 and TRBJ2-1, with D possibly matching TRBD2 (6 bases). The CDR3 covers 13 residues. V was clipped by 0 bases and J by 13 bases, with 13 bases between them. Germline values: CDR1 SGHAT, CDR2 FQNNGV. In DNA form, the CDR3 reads TGTGCCAGCAGCTTAGATTTCGTCGGGAGACAGTTCTTC. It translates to CASSLDFVGRQFF.

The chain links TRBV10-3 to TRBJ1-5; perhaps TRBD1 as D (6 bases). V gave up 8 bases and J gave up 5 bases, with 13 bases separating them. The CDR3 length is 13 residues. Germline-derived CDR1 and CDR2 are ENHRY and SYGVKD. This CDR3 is CAIAGAWDQPQHF. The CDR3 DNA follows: TGTGCCATCGCAGGGGCCTGGGATCAGCCCCAGCATTTT.

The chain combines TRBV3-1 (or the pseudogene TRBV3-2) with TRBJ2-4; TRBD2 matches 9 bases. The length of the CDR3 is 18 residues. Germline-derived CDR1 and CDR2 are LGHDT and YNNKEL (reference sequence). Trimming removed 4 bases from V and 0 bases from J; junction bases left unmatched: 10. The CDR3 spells CASSPMTSGAVAKNIQYF. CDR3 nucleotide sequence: TGTGCCAGCAGCCCTATGACTAGCGGCGCCGTAGCCAAAAACATTCAGTACTTC.

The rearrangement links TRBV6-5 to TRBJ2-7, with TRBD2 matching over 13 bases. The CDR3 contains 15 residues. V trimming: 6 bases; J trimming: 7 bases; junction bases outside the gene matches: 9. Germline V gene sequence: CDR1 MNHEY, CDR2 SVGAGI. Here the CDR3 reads CASRFGTSGAGEQYF. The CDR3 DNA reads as TGTGCCAGCAGATTCGGGACTAGCGGGGCGGGAGAGCAGTACTTC.

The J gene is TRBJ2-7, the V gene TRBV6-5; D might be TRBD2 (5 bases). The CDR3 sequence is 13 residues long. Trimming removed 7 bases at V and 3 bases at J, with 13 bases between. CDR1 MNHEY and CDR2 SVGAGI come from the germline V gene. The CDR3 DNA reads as TGTGCCAGCAATCCGGGAAACAACTACGAGCAGTACTTC. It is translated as CASNPGNNYEQYF.

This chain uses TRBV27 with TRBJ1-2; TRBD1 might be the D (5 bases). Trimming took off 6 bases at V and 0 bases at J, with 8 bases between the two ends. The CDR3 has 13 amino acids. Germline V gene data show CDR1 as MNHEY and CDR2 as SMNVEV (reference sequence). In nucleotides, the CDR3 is TGTGCCAGCAGACAGGCCGCTAACTATGGCTACACCTTC. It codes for CASRQAANYGYTF.

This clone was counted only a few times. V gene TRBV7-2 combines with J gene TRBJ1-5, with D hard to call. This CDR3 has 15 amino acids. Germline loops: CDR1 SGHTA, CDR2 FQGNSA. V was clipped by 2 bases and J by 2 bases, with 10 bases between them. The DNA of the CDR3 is TGTGCCAGCAGCTTACGGCAGGAGGGCAATCAGCCCCAGCATTTT. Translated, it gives CASSLRQEGNQPQHF.

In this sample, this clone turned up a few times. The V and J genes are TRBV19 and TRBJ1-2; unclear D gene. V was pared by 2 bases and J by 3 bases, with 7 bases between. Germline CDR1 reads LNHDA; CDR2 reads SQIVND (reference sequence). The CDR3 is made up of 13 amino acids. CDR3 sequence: CASSISRDYGYTF. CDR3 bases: TGTGCCAGTAGTATATCCCGAGACTATGGCTACACCTTC. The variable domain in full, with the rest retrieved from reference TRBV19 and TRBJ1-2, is DGGITQSPKYLFRKEGQNVTLSCEQNLNHDAMYWYRQDPGQGLRLIYYSQIVNDFQKGDIAEGYSVSREKKESFPLTVTSAQKNPTAFYLCASSISRDYGYTFGSGTRLTVV.